The 32 T cell receptor beta chains below come from one sample, sequenced in a study of cytomegalovirus exposure and HLA in healthy donors. With 60 Vbeta and 13 Jbeta primers, the PCR was carried out. Clones were read by immunoSEQ multiplex PCR, and TCRdb kept only the in-frame ones, dropping some. The sample lists approximately 100,000 clones; around two thirds were seen once. Specimen: PBMCs. Every receptor here comes from a man in his fifties or sixties in good health and CMV-seropositive.

The V call is TRBV2, the J call TRBJ2-5; 7 bases agree with TRBD2. The CDR3 is 14 amino acids. With V trimmed by 3 bases and J by 3 bases, 4 bases remained unmatched. The germline V gene encodes CDR1 SNHLY and CDR2 FYNNEI. The CDR3 DNA follows: TGTGCCAGCAGTGAGTACCTAGCGGAAGAGACCCAGTACTTC. This sequence encodes CASSEYLAEETQYF.

This rearrangement joins TRBV19 to TRBJ1-5; TRBD1 matches at 9 bases. The ends lost 6 bases at V and 0 bases at J; junction bases unmatched: 9. In germline, CDR1 is LNHDA, CDR2 SQIVND (reference sequence). CDR3 length: 17 residues. DNA for the CDR3: TGTGCCAGTAGCCCCCTCACAGGGGGCTATAGCAATCAGCCCCAGCATTTT. The encoded protein is CASSPLTGGYSNQPQHF. Based on the CDR3 plus reference TRBV19 and TRBJ1-5, the full variable domain is DGGITQSPKYLFRKEGQNVTLSCEQNLNHDAMYWYRQDPGQGLRLIYYSQIVNDFQKGDIAEGYSVSREKKESFPLTVTSAQKNPTAFYLCASSPLTGGYSNQPQHFGDGTRLSIL.

V and J are TRBV5-1 and TRBJ2-6, with 16 bases matching TRBD2. Trimming took 4 bases from V and 3 from J; bases not matched to a gene: 4. CDR3 length: 18 residues. CDR1 and CDR2 from the germline V gene are SGHRS and YFSETQ. The CDR3 nucleotides read TGCGCCAGCAGCCCGGGACTAGCGGGAGGGCTTGGGGCCAACGTCCTGACTTTC. Translated, it gives CASSPGLAGGLGANVLTF.

Only one count was recorded for this clone. The chain couples TRBV2 to TRBJ1-1; no reliable D call. The CDR3 loop spans 15 amino acids. CDR1 is SNHLY and CDR2 is FYNNEI in the germline V gene. V was shortened by 4 bases and J by 3 bases, with 15 bases between the two germline ends. In nucleotides, the CDR3 is TGTGCCAGCAGTGTGCGAGGGCGTCAGGACACTGAAGCTTTCTTT. Protein: CASSVRGRQDTEAFF.

The chain links TRBV5-1 to TRBJ2-7; 11 nucleotides align to TRBD2. This CDR3 comprises 15 residues. Germline values: CDR1 SGHRS, CDR2 YFSETQ. The junction had 3 bases not matched to a gene; V was cut back by 0 bases and J by 4 bases. The CDR3 loop reads CASSLGTSGQYEQYF. The CDR3 DNA sequence: TGCGCCAGCAGCTTGGGGACTAGCGGGCAGTACGAGCAGTACTTC.

The rearrangement links TRBV5-4 to TRBJ2-3; 15 bases agree with TRBD2. Unmatched junction bases numbered 11, after V lost 6 bases and J lost 3 bases. The CDR3 is 18 residues long. Germline CDR1 is SGHNT and CDR2 is YYREEE (reference sequence). The CDR3 DNA reads as TGTGCCAGCAAGCTAGGACTAGCGGGAGGGCCCGAGACAGATACGCAGTATTTT. Translation gives CASKLGLAGGPETDTQYF. Looking up the rest from reference TRBV5-4 and TRBJ2-3 gives the full variable domain: ETGVTQSPTHLIKTRGQQVTLRCSSQSGHNTVSWYQQALGQGPQFIFQYYREEENGRGNFPPRFSGLQFPNYSSELNVNALELDDSALYLCASKLGLAGGPETDTQYFGPGTRLTVL.

The chain joins TRBV18 to TRBJ2-7; TRBD2 matches at 9 bases. V was pared by 4 bases and J by 6 bases, with 10 bases of the junction left unmatched. This CDR3 contains 15 residues. Germline-derived CDR1 and CDR2 are KGHSH and LQKENI. CDR3 protein: CASSLPLSGSSEQYF. The CDR3 bases are TGTGCCAGCTCACTTCCCCTTAGCGGGAGTAGCGAGCAGTACTTC.

The chain carries TRBV5-1 and TRBJ1-2; 9 bases align to TRBD1. The J segment lost 6 bases and the V segment lost 6 bases, leaving 12 bases of the junction unmatched. The CDR3 sequence is 15 residues long. Germline V gene data show CDR1 as SGHRS and CDR2 as YFSETQ. The CDR3 region has the DNA TGCGCCAGCACCACAGGGGGCCTAGGAGTGGATGGCTACACCTTC. This translates into CASTTGGLGVDGYTF.

This clone was picked up a small number of times. The rearrangement uses TRBV15 and TRBJ2-1; 13 bases line up with TRBD2. With 3 bases clipped from V and 2 bases from J, the junction kept 4 bases outside the gene matches. The CDR3 is 17 residues long. Germline V gene lookup returns CDR1 LNHNV and CDR2 YYDKDF (reference sequence). CDR3 DNA: TGTGCCACCAGCAGGGGGACTAGCGGGATGACCTACAATGAGCAGTTCTTC. Translating gives CATSRGTSGMTYNEQFF.

The J gene is TRBJ2-1, the V gene TRBV27, with 12 nucleotides matching TRBD2. CDR3 length: 15 residues. V shed 4 bases, J shed 8 bases, and the junction held 6 bases outside the gene matches. Germline V CDR1 and CDR2: MNHEY, SMNVEV (reference sequence). The CDR3: CASSSWTSGIDEQFF. The CDR3 coding sequence is TGTGCCAGCAGTTCCTGGACTAGCGGGATCGATGAGCAGTTCTTC.

This clone was observed a few times. The chain combines TRBV18 with TRBJ1-2; D might be TRBD1 (5 bases). Germline values: CDR1 KGHSH, CDR2 LQKENI. Trimming took off 3 bases at V and 5 bases at J, with 10 bases between the two ends. The CDR3 spans 13 residues. CDR3 in DNA: TGTGCCAGCTCACCCCAGGGCCCGTATGGCTACACCTTC. Residues: CASSPQGPYGYTF.

The chain couples TRBV27 to TRBJ1-4; perhaps TRBD1 as D (6 bases). V lost 2 bases to trimming and J lost 7 bases, with 14 bases between them. Germline V gene data show CDR1 as MNHEY and CDR2 as SMNVEV (reference sequence). The CDR3 consists of 15 residues. CDR3 sequence (DNA): TGTGCCAGCAGTTTACGGAGGACAGTAGGTGAAAAACTGTTTTTT. The encoded protein is CASSLRRTVGEKLFF.

The V gene is TRBV9, the J gene TRBJ2-2, with D unclear. Germline values: CDR1 SGDLS, CDR2 YYNGEE. The CDR3 has 17 residues. V was shortened by 1 base and J by 3 bases, with 16 bases between the two germline ends. CDR3 sequence (DNA): TGTGCCAGCAGCGTACAGTCTAGAACCCCGGACACCGGGGAGCTGTTTTTT. Residues: CASSVQSRTPDTGELFF.

The chain employs TRBV29-1 and TRBJ1-4; D gene ambiguous. Germline CDR1 and CDR2: SQVTM and ANQGSEA. V was shortened by 6 bases and J by 0 bases, with 11 bases between the two germline ends. The CDR3 sequence is 14 residues long. CDR3 sequence (DNA): TGCAGCGTGGCTGACTATGCAACTAATGAAAAACTGTTTTTT. It is translated as CSVADYATNEKLFF.

V gene TRBV10-3 combines with J gene TRBJ2-1; 15 bases fit TRBD2. Trimming cost V 4 bases and J 5 bases; bases outside gene matches: 9. Germline CDR1 reads ENHRY; CDR2 reads SYGVKD. This CDR3 contains 18 residues. The CDR3 DNA follows: TGTGCCATCAGTGCGAACCCGGGACTAGCGGGAGGAAACAATGAGCAGTTCTTC. Protein: CAISANPGLAGGNNEQFF.

The chain couples TRBV4-1 to TRBJ2-2; no clear D gene. The CDR3 has 14 residues. Per the germline V gene, CDR1 is MGHRA and CDR2 is YSYEKL. Trimming pared 1 base from V and 7 bases from J, leaving 10 bases between. In nucleotides, the CDR3 is TGCGCCAGCAGCCAAGGCCCCAGGAACGGGGAGCTGTTTTTT. This translates into CASSQGPRNGELFF.

The chain joins TRBV5-1 to TRBJ1-1, with D unresolved. The CDR3 sequence is 13 residues long. The germline CDR1 and CDR2 sequences are SGHRS and YFSETQ. V lost 3 bases and J 0 bases, leaving 6 bases between the germline ends. CDR3 residues: CASSSYMNTEAFF. CDR3 in DNA: TGCGCCAGCAGCTCCTATATGAACACTGAAGCTTTCTTT. The full variable domain, rest sourced from reference TRBV5-1 and TRBJ1-1, is KAGVTQTPRYLIKTRGQQVTLSCSPISGHRSVSWYQQTPGQGLQFLFEYFSETQRNKGNFPGRFSGRQFSNSRSEMNVSTLELGDSALYLCASSSYMNTEAFFGQGTRLTVV.

The rearrangement joins TRBV9 to TRBJ2-3; 7 bases line up with TRBD2. This CDR3 is built from 14 residues. Germline CDR1 and CDR2: SGDLS and YYNGEE. The V gene end was trimmed by 0 bases and the J gene end by 4 bases; junction bases not matched to a gene: 2. CDR3 in DNA: TGTGCCAGCAGCGTAGTGGGGGGGGCAGATACGCAGTATTTT. Encoded protein: CASSVVGGADTQYF.

J is TRBJ2-2 and V is TRBV2, with D unclear. The CDR3 extends over 15 amino acids. V lost 4 bases, J lost 2 bases, and 11 bases lay in between. The germline CDR1 and CDR2 sequences are SNHLY and FYNNEI. The CDR3 here is CASSGEALNTGELFF. The DNA of the CDR3 is TGTGCCAGCAGTGGTGAGGCCTTAAACACCGGGGAGCTGTTTTTT.

The chain links TRBV19 to TRBJ1-4; possible D gene TRBD1, 6 bases. V was trimmed by 5 bases and J by 16 bases, leaving 14 bases between them. Germline assignment: CDR1 LNHDA and CDR2 SQIVND (reference sequence). The length of the CDR3 is 11 residues. CDR3 nucleotides: TGTGCCAGTAGTTCGGACAGTCTTCCGTTTTTT. This sequence encodes CASSSDSLPFF.

V gene TRBV2 combines with J gene TRBJ1-3, with unresolved D. Deletions cut 5 bases from V and 2 bases from J, with 16 bases between. The CDR3 has 16 residues. Germline V gives CDR1 SNHLY, CDR2 FYNNEI. CDR3 region: CASSLWPPGTGNTIYF. The CDR3 bases are TGTGCCAGCAGTCTCTGGCCCCCGGGAACTGGAAACACCATATATTTT.

The chain couples TRBV5-1 to TRBJ2-1, with TRBD2 matching over 11 bases. Trimming removed 1 base from V and 10 bases from J; junction bases left unmatched: 16. Germline V gene data show CDR1 as SGHRS and CDR2 as YFSETQ. This CDR3 contains 18 residues. Here the CDR3 DNA reads TGCGCCAGCAGCTTGCCGGCCAGTATAGCGGGGGGGCCGGGGGAGCAGTTCTTC. It is translated as CASSLPASIAGGPGEQFF.

The rearrangement uses TRBV5-1 and TRBJ1-2; D is possibly TRBD1 (6 bases). This CDR3 contains 16 residues. CDR1 is SGHRS and CDR2 is YFSETQ in the germline V gene. Trimming left V 1 base short and J 1 base short, with 14 bases between. CDR3 bases: TGCGCCAGCAGCTTGACAGGGAAAGGGCTTAACTATGGCTACACCTTC. Translated: CASSLTGKGLNYGYTF.

This chain links TRBV7-2 with TRBJ1-3; D might be TRBD1 (5 bases). Germline V lookup: CDR1 SGHTA, CDR2 FQGNSA. V shed 5 bases and J shed 6 bases, with 8 bases lying between them. This CDR3 region has 12 residues. The CDR3 here is CASSGGTNTIYF. CDR3 nucleotide sequence: TGTGCCAGCAGCGGGGGGACAAACACCATATATTTT.

In its sample, this clone was seen a few times. This CDR3 reads CAWSTDSNQPQHF. The CDR3 DNA follows: TGTGCCTGGTCGACAGATAGCAATCAGCCCCAGCATTTT. J is TRBJ1-5 and V is TRBV30; TRBD1 is a possible D gene (5 bases). CDR1 is GTSNPN, CDR2 SVGIG, per germline (reference sequence). The CDR3 contains 13 residues. V lost 5 bases to trimming and J lost 0 bases, with 8 bases between them.

The chain recombines TRBV25-1 with TRBJ2-3; no definite D call. V lost 1 base and J 2 bases, leaving 16 bases between the germline ends. This CDR3 has 17 amino acids. Per germline, CDR1 MGHDK and CDR2 SYGVNS. The CDR3 DNA reads as TGTGCCAGCAGTGAATTGGGCTCCCTCGAGCCCACAGATACGCAGTATTTT. It encodes CASSELGSLEPTDTQYF.

The CDR3 is CASNGGGGSYNEQFF. In DNA form, the CDR3 reads TGTGCCAGCAACGGGGGGGGAGGCTCCTACAATGAGCAGTTCTTC. V usage is TRBV2 and J usage is TRBJ2-1; 8 bases line up with TRBD2. J was trimmed by 0 bases and V by 7 bases; bases with no gene match: 5. The CDR3 runs 15 residues. Germline V gene sequence: CDR1 SNHLY, CDR2 FYNNEI.

V is TRBV25-1 and J is TRBJ2-5, with TRBD2 matching over 11 bases. The J call is doubtful: the DNA matches TRBJ2-7 better. The V gene's germline CDR1 is MGHDK and CDR2 SYGVNS. CDR3 length: 17 amino acids. The CDR3 DNA sequence: TGTGCCAGCATTGTAAACGGGACTAGCGGCCTCCCTTCCGAGCAGTACTTC. As protein: CASIVNGTSGLPSEQYF.

The genes are TRBV10-3 and TRBJ2-7; D might be TRBD2 (6 bases). The CDR3 is made up of 14 amino acids. The V gene lost 6 bases and the J gene lost 0 bases, with 12 bases spanning the gap. Germline CDR1 is ENHRY and CDR2 is SYGVKD. CDR3 DNA sequence: TGTGCCATCAGCCCGACTAGTATCTCCTACGAGCAGTACTTC. Protein product: CAISPTSISYEQYF.

This rearrangement joins TRBV2 to TRBJ1-4; 9 positions match TRBD1. Germline assignment: CDR1 SNHLY and CDR2 FYNNEI. J was trimmed by 8 bases and V by 2 bases; bases with no gene match: 6. The CDR3 has 15 amino acids. The CDR3 DNA reads as TGTGCCAGCAGTGAAATGGGACAGGGAGGGGAAAAACTGTTTTTT. Translated: CASSEMGQGGEKLFF.

This chain connects TRBV6-6 to TRBJ2-7; the D gene is possibly TRBD1 (6 bases). V gave up 6 bases and J gave up 4 bases, with 16 bases separating them. Per germline, CDR1 MNHNY and CDR2 SVGAGI (reference sequence). The CDR3 sequence is 14 residues long. In DNA, the CDR3 is TGTGCCAGCAGCCCGGGTAGGGGGTTATACGAGCAGTACTTC. It translates to CASSPGRGLYEQYF.

The V call is TRBV6-6, the J call TRBJ2-7; D might be TRBD1 (5 bases). The CDR3 has 14 amino acids. Germline lookup yields CDR1 MNHNY and CDR2 SVGAGI (reference sequence). V lost 0 bases and J 6 bases, leaving 12 bases between the germline ends. The CDR3 loop is CASSYSPGKSEQYF. CDR3 DNA sequence: TGTGCCAGCAGTTACTCGCCAGGGAAAAGCGAGCAGTACTTC.